This T cell receptor (beta chain) derives from a study of T-cell reconstitution after alpha-beta-depleted transplantation in children. This sample's TCRbeta library carried unique molecular identifier barcodes. TCRdb called the PCR reads again in MiXCR, with one record for every CDR3 protein. The profile covers around 500,000 distinct CDR3 sequences, with around 13% appearing a single time and about 5% taken by the ten largest. The CDR3 spans 12 residues. CDR1 is KGHSH, CDR2 LQKENI, per germline. Trimming removed 3 bases at V and 4 bases at J, with 4 bases between. This clonotype was seen ten or more times.

This sample comprised PBMCs from the stem cell graft donor, obtained from the stem cell graft. V gene TRBV18 combines with J gene TRBJ2-1; D remains ambiguous. The sequence was collected from a human donor who donated a stem cell graft to a child with combined immunodeficiency. Here the CDR3 reads CASSPNYNEQFF. In DNA, the CDR3 is TGTGCCAGCTCACCCAATTACAATGAGCAGTTCTTC.